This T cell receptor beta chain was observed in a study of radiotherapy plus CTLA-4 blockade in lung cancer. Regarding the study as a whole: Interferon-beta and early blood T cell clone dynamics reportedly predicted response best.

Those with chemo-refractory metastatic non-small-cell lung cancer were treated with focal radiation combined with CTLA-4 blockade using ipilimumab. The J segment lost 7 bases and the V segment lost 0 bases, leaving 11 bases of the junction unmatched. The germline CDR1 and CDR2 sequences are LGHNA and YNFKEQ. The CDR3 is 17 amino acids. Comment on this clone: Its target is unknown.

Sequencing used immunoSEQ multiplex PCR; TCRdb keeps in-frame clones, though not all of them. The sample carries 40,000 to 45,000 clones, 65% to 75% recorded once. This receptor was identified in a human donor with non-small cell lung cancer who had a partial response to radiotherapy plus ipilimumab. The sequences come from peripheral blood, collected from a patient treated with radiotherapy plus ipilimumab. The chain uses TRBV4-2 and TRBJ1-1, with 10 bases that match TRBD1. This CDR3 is CASSQDPGGQGIGEAFF. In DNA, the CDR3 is TGTGCCAGCAGCCAAGATCCCGGGGGACAGGGGATCGGTGAAGCTTTCTTT.